This entry lists 29 T cell receptor beta chains sequenced from one sample in a study of T-cell reconstitution after alpha-beta-depleted transplantation in children. Unique molecular identifiers were incorporated into the prepared TCRbeta library. TCRdb independently ran MiXCR on the PCR reads; one entry per CDR3 protein. The sample lists just under 550,000 distinct CDR3 sequences; about a sixth were seen once. This specimen was PBMCs from the stem cell graft donor, taken from the stem cell graft. The source is a human donor who donated a stem cell graft to a child with acute lymphoblastic leukemia.

At least ten counts were recorded for this clonotype. The chain employs TRBV6-1 and TRBJ1-1; TRBD1 aligns across 9 bases. The CDR3 is 17 residues long. Per germline, CDR1 MNHNS and CDR2 SASEGT. J gave up 0 bases and V 5 bases, and 10 bases lay outside the gene matches. CDR3 amino acids: CASSSPGQGLMNTEAFF. The CDR3 nucleotides read TGTGCCAGCAGTAGCCCGGGACAGGGACTCATGAACACTGAAGCTTTCTTT.

This clonotype was detected a few times. J is TRBJ1-6 and V is TRBV12-3 or TRBV12-4, with D uncertain. The CDR3 sequence is 13 residues long. Trimming took off 2 bases at V and 10 bases at J, with 9 bases between the two ends. The CDR3 bases are TGTGCCAGCAGTTTATTGTTGGGATCACCCCTCCACTTT. It is translated as CASSLLLGSPLHF.

The chain uses TRBV5-5 and TRBJ1-1; TRBD1 is a possible D gene (5 bases). Germline V lookup: CDR1 SGHKS, CDR2 YYEKEE (reference sequence). CDR3 length equals 13 residues. V lost 5 bases and J lost 3, with 11 bases in between. CDR3 in amino acids: CASRRDGDTEAFF. In DNA form, the CDR3 reads TGTGCCAGCAGGCGGGACGGTGACACTGAAGCTTTCTTT.

This clonotype has a handful of counts. The chain uses TRBV3-1 and TRBJ1-4; D is unresolved. V lost 1 base to trimming and J lost 5 bases, with 8 bases between them. The CDR3 sequence is 14 residues long. The germline V gene encodes CDR1 LGHDT and CDR2 YNNKEL (reference sequence). The CDR3 region has the DNA TGTGCCAGCAGCCAAGGGGAATGGAATGAAAAACTGTTTTTT. Amino acids: CASSQGEWNEKLFF.

The rearrangement uses TRBV20-1 and TRBJ2-1; perhaps TRBD1 as D (6 bases). The CDR3 covers 17 residues. V was pared by 5 bases and J by 1 base, with 21 bases between. Germline V gene data show CDR1 as DFQATT and CDR2 as SNEGSKA (reference sequence). The CDR3 nucleotides read TGCAGTGCTCCCCAGGGGCGGGTCACCCAATCCTACAATGAGCAGTTCTTC. It codes for CSAPQGRVTQSYNEQFF.

The sample holds a few counts of this clonotype. The J gene is TRBJ2-7, the V gene TRBV4-2; a possible D gene is TRBD2 (5 bases). Trimming removed 1 base at V and 7 bases at J, with 14 bases between. Germline V CDR1 and CDR2: LGHNA, YNFKEQ. This CDR3 has 14 residues. The CDR3 DNA reads TGTGCCAGCAGCCAAGGGCCGGGAAGCTGGGAGCAGTACTTC. Residues: CASSQGPGSWEQYF.

J is TRBJ2-7 and V is TRBV20-1; D is possibly TRBD1 or TRBD2 (5 bases each). This CDR3 has 14 residues. Germline CDR1 is DFQATT and CDR2 is SNEGSKA (reference sequence). Trimming cost V 5 bases and J 3 bases, with 17 bases left between them. In DNA form, the CDR3 reads TGCAGTGCTGCCGGGACCCAACGTGACTACGAGCAGTACTTC. Encoded protein: CSAAGTQRDYEQYF.

In this sample, this clonotype turned up a few times. CDR3 loop: CASGSWDSTDTQYF. In DNA form, the CDR3 reads TGTGCCAGCGGTAGCTGGGACTCCACAGATACGCAGTATTTT. This chain links TRBV12-3 or TRBV12-4 with TRBJ2-3; a possible D gene is TRBD2 (6 bases). V was pared by 8 bases and J by 2 bases, with 14 bases between. This CDR3 has 14 residues.

J is TRBJ1-2 and V is TRBV29-1, with D possibly matching TRBD1 (5 bases). Trimming cost V 4 bases and J 3 bases, with 12 bases left between them. The CDR3 consists of 13 residues. CDR1 SQVTM and CDR2 ANQGSEA come from the germline V gene. CDR3 loop: CSVAPGFDYGYTF. The CDR3 DNA is TGCAGCGTTGCCCCAGGGTTTGACTATGGCTACACCTTC.

The chain recombines TRBV24-1 with TRBJ2-2, with D uncertain. From germline, CDR1 is KGHDR and CDR2 SFDVKD. V lost 3 bases to trimming and J lost 2 bases, with 12 bases between them. CDR3 length equals 16 residues. The chain's CDR3 is CATSDPRRINTGELFF. The CDR3 DNA reads as TGTGCCACCAGTGATCCGAGGCGGATAAACACCGGGGAGCTGTTTTTT.

A few counts support this clonotype. This chain joins TRBV9 and TRBJ2-6, with 7 bases identical to TRBD1. The CDR3 runs to 19 residues. J lost 0 bases, V lost 4 bases, and 13 bases had no gene match. Germline assignment: CDR1 SGDLS and CDR2 YYNGEE. In DNA form, the CDR3 reads TGTGCCAGCAGCCTCAACCCCCGGACAGGTACCTCTGGGGCCAACGTCCTGACTTTC. Its translation is CASSLNPRTGTSGANVLTF.

The rearrangement uses TRBV12-5 and TRBJ1-1; 11 bases map to TRBD1. Germline trimming cut 0 bases from V and 11 bases from J; bases unmatched to any gene: 20. The CDR3 has 19 residues. Germline assignment: CDR1 LGHNT and CDR2 FRNRAP. The CDR3: CASGLVLTADRGPSRMAFF. The CDR3 DNA is TGTGCTAGTGGTTTGGTCCTTACGGCGGACAGGGGGCCAAGTCGTATGGCTTTCTTT.

This clonotype was detected a few times. V gene TRBV24-1 combines with J gene TRBJ2-1, with D maybe TRBD2 (5 bases). V was shortened by 3 bases and J by 9 bases, with 11 bases between the two germline ends. From germline, CDR1 is KGHDR and CDR2 SFDVKD. The CDR3 totals 13 residues. The DNA for the CDR3 is TGTGCCACCAGTGATAGTTGGGCGGGTGAGCAGTTCTTC. Its translation is CATSDSWAGEQFF.

The rearrangement links TRBV12-3 or TRBV12-4 to TRBJ2-7, with a weak D call TRBD1 (6 bases). The length of the CDR3 is 14 residues. The V end lost 5 bases, the J end lost 0 bases, and 11 bases lay between the germline ends. In DNA, the CDR3 is TGTGCCAGCAGTCCCGACAGGATCTCCTACGAGCAGTACTTC. Protein: CASSPDRISYEQYF.

The rearrangement links TRBV5-1 to TRBJ1-1; tentatively, D is TRBD1 (6 bases). From germline, CDR1 is SGHRS and CDR2 YFSETQ. Trimming shortened V by 0 bases and J by 2 bases, and 20 bases separated the two germline ends. This CDR3 has 18 amino acids. The CDR3 sequence: CASSLGAGDFETNTEAFF. Here the CDR3 DNA reads TGCGCCAGCAGCTTGGGGGCAGGGGATTTTGAAACTAACACTGAAGCTTTCTTT. The full variable domain, in which reference TRBV5-1 and TRBJ1-1 provide the parts outside the CDR3, is KAGVTQTPRYLIKTRGQQVTLSCSPISGHRSVSWYQQTPGQGLQFLFEYFSETQRNKGNFPGRFSGRQFSNSRSEMNVSTLELGDSALYLCASSLGAGDFETNTEAFFGQGTRLTVV.

The chain carries TRBV7-9 and TRBJ1-2, with 8 positions matching TRBD1. This CDR3 is 12 amino acids long. CDR1 and CDR2 (germline): SEHNR, FQNEAQ (reference sequence). The V gene end was trimmed by 6 bases and the J gene end by 7 bases; junction bases not matched to a gene: 4. Here the CDR3 reads CASSSQGAGYTF. CDR3 in DNA: TGTGCCAGCAGTTCGCAGGGGGCTGGCTACACCTTC.

This chain joins TRBV7-9 and TRBJ1-2; TRBD1 might be the D (6 bases). This CDR3 has 15 amino acids. The germline V and J ends were trimmed by 5 bases and 0 bases, with 13 bases remaining between them. Germline V CDR1 and CDR2: SEHNR, FQNEAQ (reference sequence). The CDR3 sequence is CASSPMDSPNYGYTF. CDR3 nucleotides: TGTGCCAGCAGCCCAATGGACAGTCCTAACTATGGCTACACCTTC.

This clonotype has only one observation. The rearrangement uses TRBV11-1 and TRBJ2-1, with 14 bases aligning to TRBD2. CDR1 and CDR2 from the germline V gene are SGHAT and FQDESV (reference sequence). Trimming removed 6 bases from V and 0 bases from J; junction bases left unmatched: 7. This CDR3 spans 18 amino acids. CDR3 residues: CASRATSGRAPSYNEQFF. The CDR3 bases are TGTGCCAGCAGAGCGACTAGCGGGAGGGCCCCCTCCTACAATGAGCAGTTCTTC.

The chain recombines TRBV11-2 with TRBJ2-7; possibly TRBD2 for D (5 bases). CDR1 and CDR2 from the germline V gene are SGHAT and FQNNGV. V lost 2 bases, J lost 5 bases, and 13 bases lay in between. This CDR3 has 14 residues. CDR3 sequence (DNA): TGTGCCAGCAGCTTAAATTGGGAGTTCGACGAGCAGTACTTC. This gives the protein CASSLNWEFDEQYF.

The rearrangement uses TRBV29-1 and TRBJ2-7; unclear D gene. The V end was cut by 3 bases, the J end by 2 bases, with 8 bases between. This CDR3 region has 12 residues. CDR1 SQVTM and CDR2 ANQGSEA come from the germline V gene. CDR3: CSVEAQTYEQYF. In DNA, the CDR3 is TGCAGCGTTGAGGCACAAACCTACGAGCAGTACTTC.

The J gene is TRBJ2-7, the V gene TRBV5-1, with D possibly TRBD2 on 6 matching bases. Trimming shortened V by 4 bases and J by 3 bases, and 14 bases separated the two germline ends. This CDR3 has 14 amino acids. Germline V gene data show CDR1 as SGHRS and CDR2 as YFSETQ. The CDR3 reads CASSPGTHRYEQYF. CDR3 bases: TGCGCCAGCAGCCCCGGGACTCATCGCTACGAGCAGTACTTC. Full variable domain (rest looked up from reference TRBV5-1 and TRBJ2-7): KAGVTQTPRYLIKTRGQQVTLSCSPISGHRSVSWYQQTPGQGLQFLFEYFSETQRNKGNFPGRFSGRQFSNSRSEMNVSTLELGDSALYLCASSPGTHRYEQYFGPGTRLTVT.

This sequence joins TRBV7-3 and TRBJ1-6; tentatively, D is TRBD1 (6 bases). V was trimmed by 4 bases and J by 11 bases, leaving 15 bases between them. This CDR3 spans 14 amino acids. The germline V gene encodes CDR1 SGHTA and CDR2 FQGTGA. CDR3 DNA: TGTGCCAGCAGCTACGGACGGGCAGGGGCACCCCTCCACTTT. It codes for CASSYGRAGAPLHF.

A few counts support this clonotype. V gene TRBV20-1 combines with J gene TRBJ2-3; 12 bases match TRBD2. The V segment lost 0 bases and the J segment 4 bases; nucleotides outside the gene matches: 8. Germline-derived CDR1 and CDR2 are DFQATT and SNEGSKA (reference sequence). The CDR3 spans 17 residues. CDR3 region: CSAREASGRVVSDTQYF. Written as DNA, the CDR3 is TGCAGTGCTAGAGAGGCTAGCGGGAGGGTGGTCTCAGATACGCAGTATTTT.

The rearrangement uses TRBV20-1 and TRBJ2-5; perhaps TRBD1 as D (7 bases). The CDR3 is 16 residues long. Trimming removed 0 bases from V and 1 base from J, with 15 bases in between. Germline V lookup: CDR1 DFQATT, CDR2 SNEGSKA (reference sequence). In nucleotides, the CDR3 is TGCAGTGCTAGAGATTGGGAGGCAGGGGGCCAAGAGACCCAGTACTTC. Translated, it gives CSARDWEAGGQETQYF.

This clonotype came up many times. The J gene is TRBJ2-2, the V gene TRBV6-1; unclear D gene. The CDR3 covers 16 residues. V gave up 8 bases and J gave up 0 bases, with 16 bases separating them. The germline V gene encodes CDR1 MNHNS and CDR2 SASEGT. Written as DNA, the CDR3 is TGTGCCAGCTGGGGTCTTGACACCGCGAACACCGGGGAGCTGTTTTTT. Its protein is CASWGLDTANTGELFF.

This clonotype was detected a few times. V is TRBV10-2 and J is TRBJ2-1; TRBD2 is a possible D gene (5 bases). This CDR3 region has 15 residues. The V end was cut by 8 bases, the J end by 0 bases, with 14 bases between. Germline lookup yields CDR1 WSHSY and CDR2 SAAADI. In DNA, the CDR3 is TGCGCCAGCGATAAAGCGGAGTACTCCTACAATGAGCAGTTCTTC. Translation: CASDKAEYSYNEQFF.

The rearrangement joins TRBV27 to TRBJ1-4; D remains ambiguous. The V end lost 4 bases, the J end lost 2 bases, and 14 bases lay between the germline ends. This CDR3 has 16 residues. Germline lookup yields CDR1 MNHEY and CDR2 SMNVEV (reference sequence). CDR3 coding DNA: TGTGCCAGCAGTTCTCTATGGGGAACGACTAATGAAAAACTGTTTTTT. Amino acids: CASSSLWGTTNEKLFF. The full variable domain, in which reference TRBV27 and TRBJ1-4 provide the parts outside the CDR3, is EAQVTQNPRYLITVTGKKLTVTCSQNMNHEYMSWYRQDPGLGLRQIYYSMNVEVTDKGDVPEGYKVSRKEKRNFPLILESPSPNQTSLYFCASSSLWGTTNEKLFFGSGTQLSVL.

In its sample, this clonotype was seen a few times. The V and J genes are TRBV12-3 or TRBV12-4 and TRBJ2-5, with 8 positions matching TRBD1. V shed 6 bases, J shed 4 bases, and the junction held 4 bases outside the gene matches. CDR3 size: 13 residues. Here the CDR3 reads CASSFDRGETQYF. The CDR3 DNA sequence: TGTGCCAGCAGCTTCGACAGGGGAGAGACCCAGTACTTC.

Only a few counts were recorded for this clonotype. This chain uses TRBV5-5 with TRBJ1-1; 11 nucleotides line up with TRBD1. The CDR3 has 15 residues. Germline trimming cut 0 bases from V and 7 bases from J; bases unmatched to any gene: 5. Germline assignment: CDR1 SGHKS and CDR2 YYEKEE (reference sequence). The DNA of the CDR3 is TGTGCCAGCAGCTTGGCCGGGACAGGGGGACTTGAAGCTTTCTTT. Its translation: CASSLAGTGGLEAFF.